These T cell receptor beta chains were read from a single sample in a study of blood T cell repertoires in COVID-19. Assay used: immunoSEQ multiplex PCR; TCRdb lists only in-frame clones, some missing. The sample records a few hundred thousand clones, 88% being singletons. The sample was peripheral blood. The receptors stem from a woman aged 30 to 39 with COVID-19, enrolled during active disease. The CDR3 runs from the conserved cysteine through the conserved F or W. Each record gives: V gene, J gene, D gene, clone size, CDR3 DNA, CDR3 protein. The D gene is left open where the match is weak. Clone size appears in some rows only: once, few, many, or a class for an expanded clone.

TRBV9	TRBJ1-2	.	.	TGTGCCAGCAGCGCACAGGGCCCCGGGGATGGCTACACCTTC	CASSAQGPGDGYTF
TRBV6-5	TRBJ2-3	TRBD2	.	TGTGCCAGCAGTTACTCTCATAGCGGGGGGGTGCAGTATTTT	CASSYSHSGGVQYF
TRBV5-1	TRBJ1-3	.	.	TGCGCCAGCAGCTTAACCGGGTCAGGGAGAAACACCATATATTTT	CASSLTGSGRNTIYF
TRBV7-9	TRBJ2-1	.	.	TGTGCCAGCAGCTTGGGGGGTGAGCAGTTCTTC	CASSLGGEQFF
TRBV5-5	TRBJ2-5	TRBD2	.	TGTGCCAGCAGCTTGGCGATAGCGGGGGGCCAAGAGACCCAGTACTTC	CASSLAIAGGQETQYF
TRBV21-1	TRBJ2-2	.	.	TGTGCCAGCAGCAAATGGACTAGCGGGGGCACGAACACCGGGGAGCTGTTTTTT	CASSKWTSGGTNTGELFF
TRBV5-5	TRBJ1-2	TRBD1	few	TGTGCCAGCAGCCCCTGGGACAGGGGTGGTGGCTACACCTTC	CASSPWDRGGGYTF
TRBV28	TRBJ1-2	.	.	TGTGCCAGCAGTGAAAACTTCTATGGCTACACCTTC	CASSENFYGYTF
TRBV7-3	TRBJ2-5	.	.	TGTGCCAGCAGCTCTATGCCGGCGGGGCATGGCGAGACCCAGTACTTC	CASSSMPAGHGETQYF
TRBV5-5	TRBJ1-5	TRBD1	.	TGTGCCAGCAGCATCGGCCCAGGGGGTGGCCCCCAGCATTTT	CASSIGPGGGPQHF
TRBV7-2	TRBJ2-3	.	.	TGTGCCAGCAGCCAGGACAGAGGGGGCACAGATACGCAGTATTTT	CASSQDRGGTDTQYF
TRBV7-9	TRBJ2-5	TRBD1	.	TGTGCCAGCAGCGTAGACAGGGGAGGCGAGACCCAGTACTTC	CASSVDRGGETQYF
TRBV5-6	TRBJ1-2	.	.	TGTGCCAGCAGCCCCGACCTGGGAGGGATTAGCTACACCTTC	CASSPDLGGISYTF
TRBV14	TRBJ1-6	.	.	TGTGCCAGCAGCCTCTCCCGGGGGGGGAATTCACCCCTCCACTTT	CASSLSRGGNSPLHF
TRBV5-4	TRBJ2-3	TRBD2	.	TGTGCCAGCAGCTTTTTGGGCGGGGGGTCCTCAGATACGCAGTATTTT	CASSFLGGGSSDTQYF
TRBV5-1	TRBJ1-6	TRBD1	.	TGCGCCAGCAGCTCGTCGTGGGGACAGGGATCTTCACCCCTCCACTTT	CASSSSWGQGSSPLHF
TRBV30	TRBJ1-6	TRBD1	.	TGTGCCTGGAGGGACCAGGGGGCGGGTAATTCACCCCTCCACTTT	CAWRDQGAGNSPLHF
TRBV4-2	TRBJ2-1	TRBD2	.	TGTGCCAGCAGCTTCCGACTAGCGGGGGGGGACAATGAGCAGTTCTTC	CASSFRLAGGDNEQFF
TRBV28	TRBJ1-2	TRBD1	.	TGTGCCAGCAGTTCCACCGGGACAGGTGTTGTGGGCTACACCTTC	CASSSTGTGVVGYTF
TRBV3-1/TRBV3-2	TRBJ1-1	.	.	TGTGCCAGCAGCCAAGGTCCAGGGCGCACGACTGAAGCTTTCTTT	CASSQGPGRTTEAFF
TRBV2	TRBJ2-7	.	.	TGTGCCAGCTCCAGTTACTACTACGAGCAGTACTTC	CASSSYYYEQYF
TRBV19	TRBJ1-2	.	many	TGTGCCAGTAGTAACATGGATGGCTACACCTTC	CASSNMDGYTF
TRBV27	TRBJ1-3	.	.	TGTGCCAGCAGCCTCACAGGGTTTGGAAACACCATATATTTT	CASSLTGFGNTIYF
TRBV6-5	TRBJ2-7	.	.	TGTGCCAGCAGGATCCTCGGGGATGAGCAGTACTTC	CASRILGDEQYF
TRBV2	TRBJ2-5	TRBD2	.	TGTGCCAGCAGAGGGACTAGCGGGGAAGAGACCCAGTACTTC	CASRGTSGEETQYF
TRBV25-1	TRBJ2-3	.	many	TGTGCCAGCAGTGAAAATTGGGGACACTCTAGCACAGATACGCAGTATTTT	CASSENWGHSSTDTQYF
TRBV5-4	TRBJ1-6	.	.	TGTGCCAGCAGTTCAGGAGGAGCGATTGACTCCTATAATTCACCCCTCCACTTT	CASSSGGAIDSYNSPLHF
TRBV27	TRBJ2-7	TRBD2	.	TGTGCCAGCAGTCCCCGGGGGGGGTTCAACGAGCAGTACTTC	CASSPRGGFNEQYF
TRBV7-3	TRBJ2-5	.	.	TGTGCCAGCAGCTCCAAGGGGGAAAAAGAGACCCAGTACTTC	CASSSKGEKETQYF
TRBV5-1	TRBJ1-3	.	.	TGCGCCAGCAGCTTTCAAGGGGCCTCTGGAAACACCATATATTTT	CASSFQGASGNTIYF
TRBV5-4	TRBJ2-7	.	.	TGTGCCAGCAGCACAACAGGGTTCTCCTACGAGCAGTACTTC	CASSTTGFSYEQYF
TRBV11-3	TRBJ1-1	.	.	TGTGCCAGCAGCTCGATACAGCGGTACACTGAAGCTTTCTTT	CASSSIQRYTEAFF
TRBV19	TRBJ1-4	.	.	TGTGCCAGTAGTAACCGGGGGACTAATGAAAAACTGTTTTTT	CASSNRGTNEKLFF
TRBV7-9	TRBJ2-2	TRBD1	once	TGTGCCAGCAGCTACTACAGGGGCACCGGGGAGCTGTTTTTT	CASSYYRGTGELFF
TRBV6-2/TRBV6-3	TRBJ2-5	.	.	TGTGCCAGCAGTTACTCGGGCGCAACCAGGGAGACCCAGTACTTC	CASSYSGATRETQYF
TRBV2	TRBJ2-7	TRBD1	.	TGTGCCAGAGGGACAGACTACGAGCAGTACTTC	CARGTDYEQYF
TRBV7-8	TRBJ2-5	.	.	TGTGCCAGCAGCCTCGCGGGTAGAGGGGAGACCCAGTACTTC	CASSLAGRGETQYF
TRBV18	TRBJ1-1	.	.	TGTGCCAGCTCTCGCGACAGGTTACCCTCCCTCGGTGACACTGAAGCTTTCTTT	CASSRDRLPSLGDTEAFF
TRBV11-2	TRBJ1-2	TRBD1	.	TGTGCCAGCAGCTTACAAGAGGGGGCAGGCTATGGCTACACCTTC	CASSLQEGAGYGYTF
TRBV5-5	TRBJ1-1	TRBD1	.	TGTGCCAGCAGCTTAGCCAGGGGGCTGGGCGAAGCTTTCTTT	CASSLARGLGEAFF
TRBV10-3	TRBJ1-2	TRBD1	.	TGTGCCATCAGTGGACAGGGGGGAGGCAATGGCTACACCTTC	CAISGQGGGNGYTF